This TCR beta chain was captured in a study of T cells in localized non-small cell lung cancer. Whole-study findings and limits: Uninvolved adjacent lung showed higher T cell clonality than tumor. For the top 100 tumor clones, a median approximately 61 also appeared in adjacent lung. Analysis by sequencing included only one tumor region, so heterogeneity remains possible. Those with higher blood T cell density had longer overall survival.

Generated by immunoSEQ multiplex PCR, the TCRdb table keeps only in-frame clones and is missing some. Seen here are about 48,000 clones, approximately 75% observed once, and the top ten hold less than 20%. V trimming: 5 bases; J trimming: 4 bases; junction bases outside the gene matches: 7. Germline loops: CDR1 MDHEN, CDR2 SYDVKM. There are 14 residues in the CDR3. To note about this clone: Its antigen is unknown.

This clonotype originated in a man between 40 and 75 years old with stage I squamous cell lung carcinoma. This specimen was peripheral blood, taken before any cancer treatment. The chain has TRBV28 and TRBJ2-7; 8 bases are shared with TRBD2. CDR3 loop: CASSPGGARYEQYF. The DNA of the CDR3 is TGTGCCAGCAGTCCCGGGGGGGCGAGGTACGAGCAGTACTTC.